The present T cell receptor beta chain was sequenced within a study of memory CD4+ T cells and cytomegalovirus serostatus. About the study: Donors were healthy Belgian adults, several CMV seropositive and around 23 seronegative.

Single viable CD3+CD4+CD8-CD45RO+ cells were sorted as the memory CD4+ T cells. Generated by immunoSEQ multiplex PCR, the TCRdb table keeps only in-frame clones and is missing some. The sample consists of tens of thousands of clones, about 70% of them appearing once. The CDR3 spans 15 residues. The trim removed 8 bases at V and 0 bases at J, leaving 7 bases unmatched. Germline-derived CDR1 and CDR2 are SGHTA and FQGNSA. The sequencing input was memory CD4+ T cells from blood. The rearrangement uses TRBV7-2 and TRBJ2-3, with TRBD2 matching 8 bases. The receptor's source is an adult in good health and CMV-seropositive. As DNA, the CDR3 is TGTGCCAGCTCGAAGACGGGAGGGAGCACAGATACGCAGTATTTT. Translating gives CASSKTGGSTDTQYF.